The 22 T cell receptor beta chains below were found in one sample sequenced in a study of T cell repertoires in cytomegalovirus infection (dated by TCRdb to about 2019). Instrument used: Illumina HiSeq 1500. TCRdb handled the public reads itself, with Q25 trimming in fastp and clone calling in MiXCR, and kept productive beta chains. A single entry per CDR3 protein holds the most common genes and DNA from its merged rows. The sample yields about 360,000 distinct CDR3 sequences; roughly 18% were counted once. The top ten hold roughly 8.7% of the sample. The sample taken for sequencing was PBMCs. The source is a human donor in good health (CMV status not recorded). Some clones in this sample may be carry-over from other donors' samples.

This clonotype came up a few times. The chain carries TRBV12-3 or TRBV12-4 and TRBJ1-3; weak D call: TRBD1 (5 bases). This CDR3 has 14 residues. With 6 bases removed from V and 4 bases from J, the gap between germline ends came to 13 bases. CDR3 nucleotide sequence: TGTGCCAGCAGCTTGGGGGTAGGAGGAAACACCATATATTTT. Encoded protein: CASSLGVGGNTIYF.

The sample holds a few counts of this clonotype. This rearrangement joins TRBV6-2 or TRBV6-3 to TRBJ2-1, with 12 nucleotides matching TRBD2. J lost 9 bases, V lost 2 bases, and 11 bases had no gene match. Germline CDR1 reads MNHEY; CDR2 reads SVGEGT. The CDR3 is 17 amino acids. CDR3 DNA sequence: TGTGCCAGCAGTTACCATCCGACTAGCGGGAGTAGGGGTGAGCAGTTCTTC. Its translation: CASSYHPTSGSRGEQFF.

This clonotype was seen many times. The chain recombines TRBV7-2 with TRBJ2-5; 8 nucleotides line up with TRBD2. Per germline, CDR1 SGHTA and CDR2 FQGNSA. CDR3 size: 15 residues. After removal of 4 bases from V and 1 base from J, the junction contained 5 bases not matched to a gene. The CDR3 DNA sequence: TGTGCCAGCAGCTCCCGAGCGGGGGCCCAAGAGACCCAGTACTTC. This encodes CASSSRAGAQETQYF.

This clonotype was detected ten times or more. The chain has TRBV19 and TRBJ1-5, with D uncertain. Trimming stripped 6 bases from V and 2 bases from J, with 20 bases between. Germline values: CDR1 LNHDA, CDR2 SQIVND (reference sequence). There are 17 residues in the CDR3. Written as DNA, the CDR3 is TGTGCCAGTAGGCCCACCCTCCACCGAGGAGGCAATCAGCCCCAGCATTTT. Translating gives CASRPTLHRGGNQPQHF.

The V and J genes are TRBV20-1 and TRBJ1-2, with a possible D match to TRBD1 (5 bases). Germline loops: CDR1 DFQATT, CDR2 SNEGSKA (reference sequence). This CDR3 region has 12 residues. V gave up 3 bases and J gave up 8 bases, with 13 bases separating them. The CDR3 bases are TGCAGTGCTAGCGGCAGGGTCAAGGGCTACACCTTC. Translated: CSASGRVKGYTF.

This clonotype was picked up one time. This chain joins TRBV19 and TRBJ2-4; a possible D gene is TRBD1 (5 bases). The CDR3 has 11 amino acids. Germline lookup yields CDR1 LNHDA and CDR2 SQIVND (reference sequence). The germline V and J ends were trimmed by 6 bases and 11 bases, with 11 bases remaining between them. The CDR3 nucleotides are TGTGCCAGTAGGGGGCTGAGTTTTCAGTACTTC. Translating it yields CASRGLSFQYF.

Regarding this clonotype: Lacking the conserved final phenylalanine or tryptophan, this CDR3 likely reflects a read error. J is TRBJ1-5 and V is TRBV19, with D hard to call. The V end lost 6 bases, the J end lost 0 bases, and 12 bases lay between the germline ends. This CDR3 is built from 15 residues. Germline CDR1 and CDR2: LNHDA and SQIVND (reference sequence). The DNA for the CDR3 is TGTGCCAGTAGCCTACGGACTCTTAGCAATCAGCCCCAGCATATT. Translation: CASSLRTLSNQPQHI.

This clonotype has at least ten counts. This chain connects TRBV7-2 to TRBJ2-1; maybe TRBD2 (7 bases). Germline CDR1 is SGHTA and CDR2 is FQGNSA. The CDR3 loop spans 16 amino acids. Trimming left V 0 bases short and J 0 bases short, with 9 bases between. The CDR3 bases are TGTGCCAGCAGCTTAGCGGGGGGGGCCTCCTACAATGAGCAGTTCTTC. Protein: CASSLAGGASYNEQFF. The full variable domain, its missing parts supplied by reference TRBV7-2 and TRBJ2-1, is GAGVSQSPSNKVTEKGKDVELRCDPISGHTALYWYRQSLGQGLEFLIYFQGNSAPDKSGLPSDRFSAERTGGSVSTLTIQRTQQEDSAVYLCASSLAGGASYNEQFFGPGTRLTVL.

The chain uses TRBV7-9 and TRBJ1-2, with TRBD1 matching 8 bases. Germline V lookup: CDR1 SEHNR, CDR2 FQNEAQ (reference sequence). Unmatched junction bases numbered 5, after V lost 6 bases and J lost 8 bases. The CDR3 is 12 residues long. As DNA, the CDR3 is TGTGCCAGCAGGCAGGGGGCGGAGGGCTACACCTTC. It yields the protein CASRQGAEGYTF.

This clonotype was picked up many times. The chain links TRBV20-1 to TRBJ2-1; D is unclear. The CDR3 runs to 14 residues. Trimming stripped 0 bases from V and 0 bases from J, with 6 bases between. CDR1 is DFQATT, CDR2 SNEGSKA, per germline (reference sequence). In nucleotides, the CDR3 is TGCAGTGCTAGAGACCCGGTCTCCTACAATGAGCAGTTCTTC. Protein sequence: CSARDPVSYNEQFF.

A few counts support this clonotype. The J gene is TRBJ1-3, the V gene TRBV6-6; D perhaps matches TRBD1 (5 bases). Trimming left V 10 bases short and J 4 bases short, with 17 bases between. This CDR3 is built from 14 residues. Germline-derived CDR1 and CDR2 are MNHNY and SVGAGI (reference sequence). This CDR3 is CATSRQSGGNTIYF. The CDR3 bases are TGTGCCACCAGCCGACAGTCAGGAGGAAACACCATATATTTT.

This clonotype was found many times. The chain recombines TRBV11-2 with TRBJ2-3; 8 nucleotides match TRBD2. Germline lookup yields CDR1 SGHAT and CDR2 FQNNGV. V dropped 7 bases and J dropped 5; count of bases not matched to a gene: 11. The CDR3 runs to 15 residues. The CDR3 loop is CASIPGLARGDTQYF. The CDR3 region has the DNA TGTGCCAGCATCCCTGGACTAGCTCGGGGAGATACGCAGTATTTT.

J is TRBJ1-1 and V is TRBV19; weak D call: TRBD1 (5 bases). With 1 base removed from V and 11 bases from J, the gap between germline ends came to 17 bases. The germline V gene has CDR1 LNHDA and CDR2 SQIVND (reference sequence). The CDR3 spans 14 residues. In DNA form, the CDR3 reads TGTGCCAGTAGTATAGGAGGGGACCCCGGAGGCGCTTTCTTT. It translates to CASSIGGDPGGAFF.

The J gene is TRBJ2-1, the V gene TRBV29-1; 7 nucleotides align to TRBD2. Germline CDR1 is SQVTM and CDR2 is ANQGSEA. The CDR3 covers 19 residues. V lost 5 bases and J lost 7; bases outside the gene matches: 26. Here the CDR3 reads CSVRPRGREFSGGDNEQFF. DNA of the CDR3: TGCAGCGTTCGTCCCCGGGGGAGGGAGTTTTCGGGAGGAGATAATGAGCAGTTCTTC.

This clonotype was seen ten or more times. CDR3 nucleotide sequence: TGTGCCAGCAGCTTAGAGGCTTGGCGGGGAGAGTGGAGGGACACAGATACGCAGTATTTT. Translating it yields CASSLEAWRGEWRDTDTQYF. The chain is built from TRBV11-2 and TRBJ2-3, with TRBD2 as a possible D gene (6 bases). The CDR3 has 20 amino acids. Germline V gene data show CDR1 as SGHAT and CDR2 as FQNNGV. V gave up 0 bases and J gave up 2 bases, with 24 bases separating them.

The J gene is TRBJ2-3, the V gene TRBV5-1; 11 bases are shared with TRBD2. This CDR3 has 18 amino acids. V trimming: 4 bases; J trimming: 3 bases; junction bases outside the gene matches: 13. Per germline, CDR1 SGHRS and CDR2 YFSETQ. CDR3 in amino acids: CASSREAGGLAATDTQYF. The DNA of the CDR3 is TGCGCCAGCAGCCGGGAGGCCGGGGGACTAGCGGCAACAGATACGCAGTATTTT.

Ten or more counts support this clonotype. The chain employs TRBV7-2 and TRBJ1-2; possibly TRBD1 for D (6 bases). The CDR3 loop spans 14 amino acids. CDR1 is SGHTA, CDR2 FQGNSA, per germline. V shed 1 base and J shed 0 bases, with 6 bases lying between them. The CDR3 bases are TGTGCCAGCAGCTTAGGGACAGCTAACTATGGCTACACCTTC. This encodes CASSLGTANYGYTF.

The table lists this clonotype with many counts. The rearrangement links TRBV7-2 to TRBJ1-4, with TRBD1 as a possible D gene (5 bases). The germline V gene encodes CDR1 SGHTA and CDR2 FQGNSA. V shed 3 bases and J shed 8 bases, with 13 bases lying between them. CDR3 length: 14 residues. The CDR3 DNA reads TGTGCCAGCAGCTTTCAGGGCCTTGGGGAAAAACTGTTTTTT. Amino acids: CASSFQGLGEKLFF.

This clonotype was detected only a few times. The chain employs TRBV5-1 and TRBJ1-3; no reliable D call. CDR1 and CDR2 from the germline V gene are SGHRS and YFSETQ. V gave up 7 bases and J gave up 2 bases, with 13 bases separating them. This CDR3 has 14 residues. CDR3 in DNA: TGCGCCAGCGGCCGTGGGGAGACTGGAAACACCATATATTTT. Amino acid sequence: CASGRGETGNTIYF.

In this sample, this clonotype turned up many times. V usage is TRBV7-6 and J usage is TRBJ2-3, with D unclear. The germline gives CDR1 SGHVS, CDR2 FNYEAQ. Trimming removed 5 bases at V and 0 bases at J, with 15 bases between. This CDR3 is 16 amino acids long. In DNA, the CDR3 is TGTGCCAGCAGCCTCAGACTGGGCTCTAGCACAGATACGCAGTATTTT. It encodes CASSLRLGSSTDTQYF.

Many counts were recorded for this clonotype. This chain links TRBV7-2 with TRBJ2-2, with 13 positions matching TRBD2. V lost 5 bases, J lost 4 bases, and 4 bases stayed unmatched. CDR3 length equals 16 residues. Germline CDR1 is SGHTA and CDR2 is FQGNSA. For the CDR3, the DNA is TGTGCCAGCAGCCCTACTAGCGGGGGGGTCACCGGGGAGCTGTTTTTT. Residues: CASSPTSGGVTGELFF.

This clonotype was seen repeatedly, ten times or more. The chain combines TRBV5-4 with TRBJ2-1, with 7 bases identical to TRBD1. Germline CDR1 SGHNT, CDR2 YYREEE (reference sequence). V lost 2 bases, J lost 1 base, and 3 bases stayed unmatched. This CDR3 has 15 amino acids. The CDR3 nucleotides are TGTGCCAGCAGCTTAGACAGGGCATCCTACAATGAGCAGTTCTTC. Translation: CASSLDRASYNEQFF.